This entry features one TCR beta chain sequence. In the original workflow: Counts of nucleated cells, estimated from reference gene primer amplification, were obtained. The method was immunoSEQ multiplex PCR; TCRdb's version includes in-frame clones alone and lacks a portion of them. Clone size and the V and J calls come from that table; the DNA yielded D and trimming. The sample holds 75,000 to 95,000 clones; about 88% are singletons and the top ten take approximately 2.9%. These data originate in a study of blood T cell repertoires in COVID-19. For the study at large: The cDNA or gDNA used as material had been derived from T cells, B-cell-depleted T cells, or PBMCs.

The sequenced sample consisted of peripheral blood. This receptor was obtained from a woman older than 75 with acute or convalescent COVID-19.

The chain's CDR3 is CASSVGSGTYEQYF. The CDR3 DNA is TGTGCCAGCAGCGTCGGTAGCGGGACCTACGAGCAGTACTTC. This rearrangement joins TRBV9 to TRBJ2-7, with TRBD2 matching over 8 bases. The CDR3 consists of 14 residues. The V gene's germline CDR1 is SGDLS and CDR2 YYNGEE. V dropped 2 bases and J dropped 2; count of bases not matched to a gene: 3.